One and the same sample provided the 18 T cell receptor beta chains below, sequenced in a study of regulatory T cells in long-lasting Graves disease. iRepertoire HTBI primers and Arm-PCR of CDR3 regions built TCR beta libraries. MiXCR was run by TCRdb on the multiplex PCR reads, yielding one entry per CDR3 protein. The sample holds some 240,000 distinct CDR3 sequences, roughly 18% seen once. Time point: newly diagnosed GD, antithyroid drugs for less than 3 months. The TCR library was made from RNA that had been extracted from PBMCs in TRIzol. These same data were also listed under a study on T cells in Graves' hyperthyroidism and ophthalmopathy.

The specimen comprised peripheral blood mononuclear cells (PBMCs), sampled at new diagnosis, from a patient treated with antithyroid drugs. The source of these receptors is a woman aged 30 to 39 with Graves disease.

The rearrangement uses TRBV4-1 and TRBJ2-7, with TRBD1 as a possible D gene (6 bases). V was cut by 1 base and J by 3 bases, with 13 bases left in between. Germline values: CDR1 MGHRA, CDR2 YSYEKL. The CDR3 totals 15 residues. CDR3 nucleotides: TGCGCCAGCAGCCAAGTAGGGGGAAAAAACTACGAGCAGTACTTC. This sequence encodes CASSQVGGKNYEQYF.

This clonotype was counted ten times or more. The chain joins TRBV9 to TRBJ2-7, with 8 bases that match TRBD1. Germline V gene sequence: CDR1 SGDLS, CDR2 YYNGEE. This CDR3 has 14 amino acids. V was clipped by 3 bases and J by 6 bases; unmatched bases: 8. DNA for the CDR3: TGTGCCAGCAGCGCTGCATACAGGGGGTCCGAGCAGTACTTC. This translates into CASSAAYRGSEQYF. Full variable domain (remainder filled in from reference TRBV9 and TRBJ2-7): DSGVTQTPKHLITATGQRVTLRCSPRSGDLSVYWYQQSLDQGLQFLIQYYNGEERAKGNILERFSAQQFPDLHSELNLSSLELGDSALYFCASSAAYRGSEQYFGPGTRLTVT.

This clonotype was detected many times. The V call is TRBV15, the J call TRBJ1-4; perhaps TRBD1 as D (6 bases). The V gene's germline CDR1 is LNHNV and CDR2 YYDKDF (reference sequence). The CDR3 consists of 15 residues. The germline V and J ends were trimmed by 6 bases and 3 bases, with 14 bases remaining between them. The CDR3 loop reads CATSPRGGANEKLFF. In DNA form, the CDR3 reads TGTGCCACCAGTCCGAGGGGGGGGGCTAATGAAAAACTGTTTTTT.

V is TRBV5-4 and J is TRBJ2-2; the D gene is possibly TRBD1 (5 bases). Germline V gene data show CDR1 as SGHNT and CDR2 as YYREEE (reference sequence). V lost 2 bases to trimming and J lost 0 bases, with 11 bases between them. The CDR3 totals 16 residues. The CDR3 DNA is TGTGCCAGCAGCTTTTCGCAGGGTTCGAACACCGGGGAGCTGTTTTTT. The encoded protein is CASSFSQGSNTGELFF.

V and J are TRBV6-1 and TRBJ1-3, with a weak D call TRBD1 (5 bases). CDR3 length: 15 amino acids. Germline V gene data show CDR1 as MNHNS and CDR2 as SASEGT. The V end was cut by 6 bases, the J end by 0 bases, with 12 bases between. CDR3 bases: TGTGCCAGCAGAGTCGGGGCCCTCTCTGGAAACACCATATATTTT. Amino acids: CASRVGALSGNTIYF.

V is TRBV20-1 and J is TRBJ2-7; unclear D gene. Germline CDR1 reads DFQATT; CDR2 reads SNEGSKA (reference sequence). The V end lost 0 bases, the J end lost 7 bases, and 10 bases lay between the germline ends. The CDR3 is 12 residues long. Here the CDR3 reads CSAREVGWEQYF. The CDR3 DNA follows: TGCAGTGCTAGAGAAGTGGGCTGGGAGCAGTACTTC.

There are many counts of this clonotype. The chain links TRBV28 to TRBJ2-5; a possible D gene is TRBD2 (5 bases). The length of the CDR3 is 17 residues. The ends were cut back, 5 bases at V and 5 bases at J, with 24 bases in the middle. Looked up from germline, CDR1 is MDHEN and CDR2 is SYDVKM. CDR3 in amino acids: CASSPRPGIRRAETQYF. The CDR3 DNA follows: TGTGCCAGCAGTCCCAGACCGGGAATAAGGCGTGCGGAGACCCAGTACTTC.

The chain uses TRBV27 and TRBJ1-4; 9 bases fit TRBD1. From germline, CDR1 is MNHEY and CDR2 SMNVEV (reference sequence). The CDR3 consists of 14 residues. V shed 3 bases and J 6 bases; nucleotides not matched to a gene: 2. In DNA, the CDR3 is TGTGCCAGCAGTTTGGACAGGGGATATGAAAAACTGTTTTTT. It codes for CASSLDRGYEKLFF.

This clonotype occurred many times. The CDR3 protein is CAWTRGTEAFF. DNA for the CDR3: TGTGCCTGGACCAGAGGAACTGAAGCTTTCTTT. V and J are TRBV30 and TRBJ1-1; D unclear. The germline V gene has CDR1 GTSNPN and CDR2 SVGIG (reference sequence). CDR3 size: 11 residues. With 4 bases removed from V and 5 bases from J, the gap between germline ends came to 8 bases.

This clonotype was seen ten or more times. This chain connects TRBV30 to TRBJ1-1; perhaps TRBD1 as D (6 bases). This CDR3 contains 14 residues. Trimming shortened V by 7 bases and J by 4 bases, and 19 bases separated the two germline ends. Per germline, CDR1 GTSNPN and CDR2 SVGIG (reference sequence). CDR3 bases: TGTGCCTTTCCTTCCCAGGGGTGGAGCACTGAAGCTTTCTTT. This translates into CAFPSQGWSTEAFF.

The chain links TRBV10-1 to TRBJ2-1; D is perhaps TRBD1 or TRBD2 (7 bases each). The germline gives CDR1 WNHNN, CDR2 SYGVQD (reference sequence). This CDR3 has 15 amino acids. Trimming took 4 bases from V and 5 from J, leaving 15 bases between them. As DNA, the CDR3 is TGCGCCAGCAGTGCAGGGGGGGCTAAGAACAATGAGCAGTTCTTC. Encoded protein: CASSAGGAKNNEQFF.

This clonotype was observed at least ten times. The chain combines TRBV7-9 with TRBJ1-5; D is unresolved. CDR3 length: 17 amino acids. CDR1 SEHNR and CDR2 FQNEAQ come from the germline V gene (reference sequence). V gave up 7 bases and J gave up 1 base, with 20 bases separating them. The CDR3, as DNA: TGTGCCAGCACCCTAGGATACGGCGAAAGGAGCAATCAGCCCCAGCATTTT. Encoded protein: CASTLGYGERSNQPQHF.

This clonotype appeared a few times. The rearrangement joins TRBV5-1 to TRBJ1-3, with D perhaps matching TRBD1 (6 bases). Germline-derived CDR1 and CDR2 are SGHRS and YFSETQ. Trimming left V 4 bases short and J 0 bases short, with 11 bases between. The CDR3 spans 15 residues. The CDR3 spells CASSPWTVSGNTIYF. The CDR3 DNA reads as TGCGCCAGCAGCCCATGGACAGTCTCTGGAAACACCATATATTTT. Full variable domain (rest looked up from reference TRBV5-1 and TRBJ1-3): KAGVTQTPRYLIKTRGQQVTLSCSPISGHRSVSWYQQTPGQGLQFLFEYFSETQRNKGNFPGRFSGRQFSNSRSEMNVSTLELGDSALYLCASSPWTVSGNTIYFGEGSWLTVV.

At least ten counts were recorded for this clonotype. This chain connects TRBV15 to TRBJ1-1; 8 bases fit TRBD1. The CDR3 is 16 residues long. Losses at the gene ends were 1 base for V and 4 bases for J; bases not matched to a gene: 8. Germline lookup yields CDR1 LNHNV and CDR2 YYDKDF (reference sequence). The CDR3 DNA reads TGTGCCACCAGCAGAGGCGCCGGACAGGGACGCACTGAAGCTTTCTTT. This gives the protein CATSRGAGQGRTEAFF.

This clonotype was observed many times. The chain uses TRBV19 and TRBJ1-1; no definite D call. The CDR3 is 16 residues long. Germline CDR1 and CDR2: LNHDA and SQIVND (reference sequence). V was cut by 1 base and J by 1 base, with 13 bases left in between. CDR3 in amino acids: CASSIGVGRPNTEAFF. In DNA, the CDR3 is TGTGCCAGTAGTATAGGGGTGGGCAGGCCGAACACTGAAGCTTTCTTT.

In regard to this clonotype: This may be a read error, as it is one base from a much larger clone. The rearrangement uses TRBV28 and TRBJ2-2; possibly TRBD1 for D (6 bases). This CDR3 comprises 13 residues. Germline V gives CDR1 MDHEN, CDR2 SYDVKM. Written as DNA, the CDR3 is TGTACCAGCAGTATACAGGGACCCGGGGAGCTGTTTTTT. This gives the protein CTSSIQGPGELFF.

V and J are TRBV27 and TRBJ2-3; D might be TRBD1 or TRBD2, each matching 5 bases. The J call is uncertain, as TRBJ2-7 better fits the DNA end. The germline gives CDR1 MNHEY, CDR2 SMNVEV (reference sequence). The CDR3 is made up of 14 amino acids. The CDR3 is CATFSLRGRNEQYF. The DNA for the CDR3 is TGTGCCACCTTTTCCCTCCGGGGACGCAACGAGCAGTACTTC.

As regards this clonotype: A read error is likely, as this CDR3 ends without the conserved phenylalanine or tryptophan. This sequence joins TRBV11-2 and TRBJ2-2; D perhaps matches TRBD1 (6 bases). Germline values: CDR1 SGHAT, CDR2 FQNNGV. The ends were cut back, 5 bases at V and 8 bases at J, with 15 bases in the middle. The CDR3 sequence is 14 residues long. Written as DNA, the CDR3 is TGTGCCAGCAGCCTACAGGGCCCTCAGGGGGAGCTGTTTCTT. Protein sequence: CASSLQGPQGELFL.